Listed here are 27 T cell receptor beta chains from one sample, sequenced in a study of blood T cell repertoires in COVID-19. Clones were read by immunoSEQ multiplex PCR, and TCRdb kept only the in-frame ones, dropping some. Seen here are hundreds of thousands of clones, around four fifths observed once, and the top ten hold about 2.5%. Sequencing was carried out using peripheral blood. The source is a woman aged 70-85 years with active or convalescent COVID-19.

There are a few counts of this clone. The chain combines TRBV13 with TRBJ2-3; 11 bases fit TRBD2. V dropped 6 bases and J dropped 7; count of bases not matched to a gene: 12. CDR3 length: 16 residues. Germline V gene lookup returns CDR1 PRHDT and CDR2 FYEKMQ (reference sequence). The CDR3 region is CASSMVAGGPSYTQYF. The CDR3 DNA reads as TGTGCCAGCAGTATGGTAGCGGGAGGGCCTTCCTATACGCAGTATTTT.

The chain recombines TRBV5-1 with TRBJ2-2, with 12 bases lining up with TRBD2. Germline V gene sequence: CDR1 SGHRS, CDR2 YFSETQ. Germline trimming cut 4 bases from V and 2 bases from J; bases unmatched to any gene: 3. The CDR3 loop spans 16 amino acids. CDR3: CASSILAGGNTGELFF. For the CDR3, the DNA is TGCGCCAGCAGCATACTAGCGGGAGGAAACACCGGGGAGCTGTTTTTT. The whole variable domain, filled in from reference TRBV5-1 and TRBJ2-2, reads KAGVTQTPRYLIKTRGQQVTLSCSPISGHRSVSWYQQTPGQGLQFLFEYFSETQRNKGNFPGRFSGRQFSNSRSEMNVSTLELGDSALYLCASSILAGGNTGELFFGEGSRLTVL.

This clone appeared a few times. In nucleotides, the CDR3 is TGTGCCAGCAGCCGCGGGACGGATCAAGAGACCCAGTACTTC. This translates into CASSRGTDQETQYF. The chain carries TRBV11-2 and TRBJ2-5; D is perhaps TRBD2 (6 bases). The CDR3 covers 14 residues. The germline gives CDR1 SGHAT, CDR2 FQNNGV. V shed 5 bases and J shed 2 bases, with 12 bases lying between them.

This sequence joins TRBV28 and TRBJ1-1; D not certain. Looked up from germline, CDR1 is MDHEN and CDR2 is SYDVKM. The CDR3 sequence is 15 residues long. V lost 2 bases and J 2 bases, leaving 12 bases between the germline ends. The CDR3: CASSLTQTSNTEAFF. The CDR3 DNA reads TGTGCCAGCAGTTTAACCCAGACAAGTAACACTGAAGCTTTCTTT.

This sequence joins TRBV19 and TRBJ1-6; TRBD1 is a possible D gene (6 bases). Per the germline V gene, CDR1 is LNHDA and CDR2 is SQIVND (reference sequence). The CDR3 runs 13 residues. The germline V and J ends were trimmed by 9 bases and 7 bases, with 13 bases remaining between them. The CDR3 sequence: CASSGTINSPLHF. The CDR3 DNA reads TGTGCCAGCTCCGGGACAATCAATTCACCCCTCCACTTT.

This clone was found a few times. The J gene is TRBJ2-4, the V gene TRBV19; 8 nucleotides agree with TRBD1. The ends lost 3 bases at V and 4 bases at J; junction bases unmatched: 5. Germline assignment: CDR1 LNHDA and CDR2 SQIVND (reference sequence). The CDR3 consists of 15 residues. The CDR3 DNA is TGTGCCAGTAGTATTGGGGACAGGTTTAAAAACATTCAGTACTTC. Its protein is CASSIGDRFKNIQYF. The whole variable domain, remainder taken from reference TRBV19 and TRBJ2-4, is DGGITQSPKYLFRKEGQNVTLSCEQNLNHDAMYWYRQDPGQGLRLIYYSQIVNDFQKGDIAEGYSVSREKKESFPLTVTSAQKNPTAFYLCASSIGDRFKNIQYFGAGTRLSVL.

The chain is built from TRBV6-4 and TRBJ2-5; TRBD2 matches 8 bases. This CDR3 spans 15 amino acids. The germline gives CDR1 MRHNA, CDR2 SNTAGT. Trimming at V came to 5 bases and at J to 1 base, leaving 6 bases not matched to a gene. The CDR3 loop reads CASSPGLGPQETQYF. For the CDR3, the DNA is TGTGCCAGCAGTCCGGGACTAGGCCCCCAAGAGACCCAGTACTTC.

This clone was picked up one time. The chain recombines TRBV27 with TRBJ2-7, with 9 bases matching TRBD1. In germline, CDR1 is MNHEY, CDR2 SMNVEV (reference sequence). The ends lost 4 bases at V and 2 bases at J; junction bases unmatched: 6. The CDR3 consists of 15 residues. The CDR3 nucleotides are TGTGCCAGCAGTTCTACCGGGACAGGGACCTACGAGCAGTACTTC. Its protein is CASSSTGTGTYEQYF.

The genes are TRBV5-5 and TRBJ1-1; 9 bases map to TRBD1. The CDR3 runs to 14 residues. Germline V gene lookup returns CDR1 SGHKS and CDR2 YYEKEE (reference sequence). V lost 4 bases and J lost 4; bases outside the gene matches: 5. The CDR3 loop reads CASSLLTGGTEAFF. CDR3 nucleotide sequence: TGTGCCAGCAGCCTGTTGACAGGGGGCACTGAAGCTTTCTTT.

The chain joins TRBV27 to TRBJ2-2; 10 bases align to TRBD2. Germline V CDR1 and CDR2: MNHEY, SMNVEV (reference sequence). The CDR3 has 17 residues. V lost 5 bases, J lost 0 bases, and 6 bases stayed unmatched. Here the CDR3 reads CASSAGSGRANTGELFF. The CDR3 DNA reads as TGTGCCAGCAGTGCCGGGAGCGGGAGGGCGAACACCGGGGAGCTGTTTTTT.

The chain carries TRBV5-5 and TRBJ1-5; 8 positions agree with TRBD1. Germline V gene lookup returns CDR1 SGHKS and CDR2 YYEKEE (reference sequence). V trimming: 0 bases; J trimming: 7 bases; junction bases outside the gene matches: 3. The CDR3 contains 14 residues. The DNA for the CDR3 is TGTGCCAGCAGCTTGGGAACAGGGGGACAGCCCCAGCATTTT. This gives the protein CASSLGTGGQPQHF.

The CDR3 DNA follows: TGTGCCAGCCCCCCTCAGTGCTCTGGAAACACCATATATTTT. Its translation is CASPPQCSGNTIYF. This chain uses TRBV27 with TRBJ1-3; no reliable D call. The CDR3 length is 14 residues. The V end was cut by 8 bases, the J end by 0 bases, with 11 bases between. CDR1 is MNHEY, CDR2 SMNVEV, per germline (reference sequence).

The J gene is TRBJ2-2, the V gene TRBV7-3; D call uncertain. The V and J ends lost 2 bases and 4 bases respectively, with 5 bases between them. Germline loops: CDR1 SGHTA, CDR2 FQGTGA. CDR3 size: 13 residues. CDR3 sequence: CASSLSVTGELFF. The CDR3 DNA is TGTGCCAGCAGCTTATCCGTCACCGGGGAGCTGTTTTTT.

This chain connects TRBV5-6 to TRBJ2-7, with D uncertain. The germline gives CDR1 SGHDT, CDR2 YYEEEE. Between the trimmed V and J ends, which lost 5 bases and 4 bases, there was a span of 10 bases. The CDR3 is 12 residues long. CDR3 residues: CASSPGSYEQYF. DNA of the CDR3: TGTGCCAGCAGTCCAGGTTCGTACGAGCAGTACTTC.

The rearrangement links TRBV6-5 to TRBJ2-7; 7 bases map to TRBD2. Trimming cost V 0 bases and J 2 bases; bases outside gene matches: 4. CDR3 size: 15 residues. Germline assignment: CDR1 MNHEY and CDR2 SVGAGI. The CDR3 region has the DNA TGTGCCAGCAGTTACTCGGCTAGCGGAACCTACGAGCAGTACTTC. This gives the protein CASSYSASGTYEQYF.

CDR3 residues: CATRSGTGGWETQYF. CDR3 nucleotides: TGTGCCACCCGTTCGGGGACAGGGGGGTGGGAGACCCAGTACTTC. V and J are TRBV27 and TRBJ2-5; TRBD1 matches 11 bases. The CDR3 is made up of 15 amino acids. After removal of 10 bases from V and 5 bases from J, the junction contained 12 bases not matched to a gene. CDR1 is MNHEY and CDR2 is SMNVEV in the germline V gene (reference sequence).

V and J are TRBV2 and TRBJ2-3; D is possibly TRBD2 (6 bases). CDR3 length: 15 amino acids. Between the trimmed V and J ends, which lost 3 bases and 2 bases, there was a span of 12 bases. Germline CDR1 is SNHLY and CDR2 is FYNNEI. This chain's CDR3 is CASSDSSGYTDTQYF. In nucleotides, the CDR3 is TGTGCCAGCAGTGATAGTAGCGGTTACACAGATACGCAGTATTTT.

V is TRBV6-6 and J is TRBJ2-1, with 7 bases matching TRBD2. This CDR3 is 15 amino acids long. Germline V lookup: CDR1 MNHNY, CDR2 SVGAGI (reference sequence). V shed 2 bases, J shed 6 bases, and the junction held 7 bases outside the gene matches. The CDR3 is CASSYAASGPNEQFF. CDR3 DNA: TGTGCCAGCAGTTACGCGGCTAGCGGACCCAATGAGCAGTTCTTC.

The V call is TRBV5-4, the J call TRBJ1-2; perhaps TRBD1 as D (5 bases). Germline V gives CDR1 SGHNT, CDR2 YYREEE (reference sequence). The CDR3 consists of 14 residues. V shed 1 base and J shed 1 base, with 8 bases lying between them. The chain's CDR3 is CASSLPQGNYGYTF. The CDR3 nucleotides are TGTGCCAGCAGCTTGCCCCAGGGTAACTATGGCTACACCTTC.

CDR3 amino acids: CASSPRGQGVGTDTQYF. In DNA, the CDR3 is TGCGCCAGCAGCCCCAGAGGACAGGGGGTGGGCACAGATACGCAGTATTTT. This sequence joins TRBV5-1 and TRBJ2-3, with 10 bases that match TRBD1. V lost 4 bases and J lost 1; bases outside the gene matches: 9. The CDR3 consists of 17 residues. Per germline, CDR1 SGHRS and CDR2 YFSETQ.

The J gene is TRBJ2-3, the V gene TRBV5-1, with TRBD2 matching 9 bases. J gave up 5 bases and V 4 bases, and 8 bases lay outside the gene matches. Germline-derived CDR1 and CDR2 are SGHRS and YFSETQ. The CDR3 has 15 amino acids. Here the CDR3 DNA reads TGCGCCAGCAGCCAAATAGCGGGAGCGGGAGATACGCAGTATTTT. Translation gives CASSQIAGAGDTQYF.

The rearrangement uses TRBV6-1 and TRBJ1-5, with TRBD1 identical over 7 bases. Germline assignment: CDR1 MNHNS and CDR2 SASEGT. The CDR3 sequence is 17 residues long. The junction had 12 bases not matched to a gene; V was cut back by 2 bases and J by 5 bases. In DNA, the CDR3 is TGTGCCAGCAGTGAAAAGCCAGGGGGTCAAGGGGATCAGCCCCAGCATTTT. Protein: CASSEKPGGQGDQPQHF.

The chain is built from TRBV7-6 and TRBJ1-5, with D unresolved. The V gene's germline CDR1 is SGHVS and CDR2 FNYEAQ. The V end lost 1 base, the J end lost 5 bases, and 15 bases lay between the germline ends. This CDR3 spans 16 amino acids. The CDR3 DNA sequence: TGTGCCAGCAGCTTAGGGAGGGCGGGAACGGATCAGCCCCAGCATTTT. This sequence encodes CASSLGRAGTDQPQHF.

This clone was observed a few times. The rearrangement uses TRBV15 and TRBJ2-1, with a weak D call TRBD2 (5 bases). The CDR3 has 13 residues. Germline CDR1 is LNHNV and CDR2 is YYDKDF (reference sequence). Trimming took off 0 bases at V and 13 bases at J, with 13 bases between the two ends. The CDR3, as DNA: TGTGCCACCAGCAGAGATCGGAGCGGCGCCCAGTTCTTC. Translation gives CATSRDRSGAQFF.

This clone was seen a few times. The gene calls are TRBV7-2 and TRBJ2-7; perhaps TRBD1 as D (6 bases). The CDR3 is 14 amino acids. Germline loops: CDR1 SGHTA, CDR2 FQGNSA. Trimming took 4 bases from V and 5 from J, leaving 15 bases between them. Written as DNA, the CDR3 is TGTGCCAGCAGCTCTGGGGGCAAAGGGCACGAGCAGTACTTC. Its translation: CASSSGGKGHEQYF.

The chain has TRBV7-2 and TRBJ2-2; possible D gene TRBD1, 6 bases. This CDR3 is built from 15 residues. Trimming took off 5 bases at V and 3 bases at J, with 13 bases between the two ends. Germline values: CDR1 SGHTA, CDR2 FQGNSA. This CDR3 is CASSTGQLDTGELFF. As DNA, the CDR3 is TGTGCCAGCAGCACCGGACAGCTGGACACCGGGGAGCTGTTTTTT.

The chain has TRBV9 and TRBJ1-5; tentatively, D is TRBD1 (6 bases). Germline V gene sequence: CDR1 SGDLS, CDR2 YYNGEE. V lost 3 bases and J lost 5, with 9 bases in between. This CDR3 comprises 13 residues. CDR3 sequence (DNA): TGTGCCAGCAGCGCTTCAGGGGATCAGCCCCAGCATTTT. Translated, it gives CASSASGDQPQHF.